The T cell receptor (beta chain) described here comes from a study of T-cell reconstitution after alpha-beta-depleted transplantation in children. Germline CDR1 and CDR2: LGHNA and YNFKEQ. The CDR3 spans 15 residues. V lost 5 bases to trimming and J lost 2 bases, with 14 bases between them. As it was prepared, the TCRbeta library received unique molecular identifiers. TCRdb itself ran the PCR reads through MiXCR, one entry per CDR3 protein. There are 380,000 or so distinct CDR3 sequences in the sample; 13% occur only once, and 4% to 5.5% lies in the top ten. The sequences come from PBMCs, collected from the stem cell graft. The sequence was collected from a human donor who donated a stem cell graft to a child with Fanconi anemia. V and J are TRBV4-2 and TRBJ2-3, with D perhaps assigned TRBD1 or TRBD2 (6 bases each). The CDR3 is CASSRGEQPTDTQYF. The CDR3 DNA reads TGTGCCAGCAGCAGGGGGGAACAGCCCACAGATACGCAGTATTTT.